What follows are 9 T cell receptor beta chains derived from one specimen sequenced in a study of spatial heterogeneity in lung cancer. TCRdb reprocessed the 5' RACE reads via MiXCR and lists one record per CDR3 protein. Of about 7,500 distinct CDR3 sequences in the sample, roughly 19% were seen once. Noted time point: sample taken at primary tumor resection. The input material, whole RNA from tumor, nontumor lung or frozen PBMC, was sequenced unsorted. Sequences were derived from PBMCs, sampled at surgery. The receptors were gathered from a female donor with early-stage non-small cell lung cancer.

In its sample, this clonotype was seen many times. The chain carries TRBV7-2 and TRBJ2-3; 11 bases fit TRBD2. Trimming removed 6 bases from V and 2 bases from J; junction bases left unmatched: 7. CDR1 SGHTA and CDR2 FQGNSA come from the germline V gene. The CDR3 spans 16 residues. The CDR3 DNA reads TGTGCCAGCAGATATAGCGGGGGGGGATACACAGATACGCAGTATTTT. It codes for CASRYSGGGYTDTQYF.

This clonotype qualifies as medium-sized. V usage is TRBV11-2 and J usage is TRBJ2-1; no definite D call. Germline-derived CDR1 and CDR2 are SGHAT and FQNNGV. The V end lost 2 bases, the J end lost 5 bases, and 10 bases lay between the germline ends. The CDR3 totals 14 residues. CDR3 amino acids: CASSLLSHNNEQFF. The CDR3 DNA reads TGTGCCAGCAGCTTACTTTCTCACAACAATGAGCAGTTCTTC.

This clonotype rates as medium-sized. V is TRBV7-9 and J is TRBJ2-1; no clear D gene. Trimming left V 3 bases short and J 7 bases short, with 13 bases between. The germline V gene has CDR1 SEHNR and CDR2 FQNEAQ (reference sequence). This CDR3 comprises 14 residues. The CDR3 DNA is TGTGCCAGCAGCTTCAGGTCAGCTGGGAATGAGCAGTTCTTC. Its protein product is CASSFRSAGNEQFF.

This clonotype came up a few times. The chain combines TRBV2 with TRBJ2-7, with 7 positions matching TRBD2. Trimming at V came to 10 bases and at J to 1 base, leaving 10 bases not matched to a gene. Germline CDR1 reads SNHLY; CDR2 reads FYNNEI. The CDR3 has 14 amino acids. CDR3 nucleotide sequence: TGTGCCACCGATGGGGCTAGCGGTTCCTACGAGCAGTACTTC. Translating gives CATDGASGSYEQYF.

The chain is built from TRBV11-1 and TRBJ2-1; tentative D call: TRBD2 (5 bases). Germline values: CDR1 SGHAT, CDR2 FQDESV (reference sequence). Trimming stripped 1 base from V and 7 bases from J, with 14 bases between. The CDR3 spans 15 residues. In DNA, the CDR3 is TGTGCCAGCAGCTTAGGGGTTGGAGGAAAAAATGAGCAGTTCTTC. Protein sequence: CASSLGVGGKNEQFF.

This clonotype is deemed medium-sized. The chain uses TRBV20-1 and TRBJ2-5; 12 positions agree with TRBD2. Trimming cost V 3 bases and J 5 bases; bases outside gene matches: 7. Germline V gene data show CDR1 as DFQATT and CDR2 as SNEGSKA (reference sequence). This CDR3 is built from 15 residues. CDR3 loop: CSASLAGGQEETQYF. The CDR3 DNA reads TGCAGTGCTAGCCTAGCGGGGGGGCAGGAGGAGACCCAGTACTTC.

Judged by abundance, this clonotype is medium-sized. The chain joins TRBV25-1 to TRBJ1-5; maybe TRBD1 (5 bases). V was shortened by 7 bases and J by 7 bases, with 26 bases between the two germline ends. This CDR3 spans 17 amino acids. The germline gives CDR1 MGHDK, CDR2 SYGVNS. The CDR3 here is CASTSRSPGGDWQPQHF. DNA for the CDR3: TGTGCCAGCACCTCCCGTTCGCCTGGGGGGGATTGGCAGCCCCAGCATTTT.

This clonotype was recorded at least ten times. One end of the junction is discordant with germline, which a read error may explain. This chain links TRBV7-2 with TRBJ2-3; no clear D gene. Germline CDR1 is SGHTA and CDR2 is FQGNSA. The CDR3 has 14 amino acids. DNA for the CDR3: TGTGCCAGCACCTTAGAGGCCCGCACAGATACGCAGTATTTT. Its protein is CASTLEARTDTQYF.

The V and J genes are TRBV7-9 and TRBJ2-4, with 7 bases aligning to TRBD1. The V and J ends lost 3 bases and 5 bases, in that order; junction bases with no gene match: 1. Germline CDR1 SEHNR, CDR2 FQNEAQ (reference sequence). This CDR3 comprises 13 residues. CDR3 sequence (DNA): TGTGCCAGCAGCTTTCAGGGGGAAAACATTCAGTACTTC. This sequence encodes CASSFQGENIQYF.